These T cell receptor beta chains were read from a single sample in a study of CD8+CD57+ T cells in acquired aplastic anemia. MiXCR, run by TCRdb on the reads, gives a single entry per CDR3 protein. The data show roughly 240,000 distinct CDR3 sequences, around half seen once. The specimen sequenced was sorted CD4+, CD8+, or CD8+CD57+ T cells (not recorded which) from PBMCs. The source is a human donor with aplastic anemia. The CDR3 runs from the conserved cysteine through the conserved F or W. The D gene is left open where the match is weak. Part of the rows lack a size; the others show once, few, many or a class for expanded clones.

v_call	clone_size	d_call	j_call	cdr3_nt	cdr3_aa
TRBV4-3	-	-	TRBJ1-6	TGCGCCAGCAGCCTCTCTTCAGTCAATTCACCCCTCCACTTT	CASSLSSVNSPLHF
TRBV20-1	-	TRBD2	TRBJ2-7	TGCAGTGCTATCGGACTAGCGGGAGGGTACTACGAGCAGTACTTC	CSAIGLAGGYYEQYF
TRBV20-1	-	-	TRBJ2-3	TGCAGTGCTAGTCCGTCGGGCGATACGCAGTATTTT	CSASPSGDTQYF
TRBV2	-	-	TRBJ2-3	TGTGCCAGCAGTGATGGGGGGGGTAGGGGGGGGGCTGGAGATACGCAGTATTTT	CASSDGGGRGGAGDTQYF
TRBV25-1	-	-	TRBJ2-2	TGTGCCAGCAAACCTCCAGTGGCCAACACCGGGGAGCTGTTTTTT	CASKPPVANTGELFF
TRBV7-8	many	-	TRBJ1-3	TGTGCCAGCAGCTCCCCATCTGGCGGGGGCTCGGCTGGAAACACCATATATTTT	CASSSPSGGGSAGNTIYF
TRBV2	-	-	TRBJ2-1	TGTGCCAGCAGGATACTAGGGGGCAATGAGCAGTTCTTC	CASRILGGNEQFF
TRBV5-6	many	-	TRBJ2-3	TGTGCCAGCAGCTTGGGGCAGGCAACAGATACGCAGTATTTT	CASSLGQATDTQYF
TRBV6-1	many	-	TRBJ1-1	TGTGCCAGCAGTGAATGGGCAGGGGCAGAAGCTTTCTTT	CASSEWAGAEAFF
TRBV6-5	-	TRBD1	TRBJ1-1	TGTGCCAGCAGTTACGACCCGACAGGGGAATTCCTGAACACTGAAGCTTTCTTT	CASSYDPTGEFLNTEAFF
TRBV20-1	once	-	TRBJ1-6	TGCAGTGCCAGCAGCCCCGCGGGCGATAATTCACCCCTCCACTTT	CSASSPAGDNSPLHF
TRBV7-3	-	-	TRBJ1-1	TGTGCCAGCAGCTTAACGGGGCAGGACAGAATGAACACTGAAGCTTTCTTT	CASSLTGQDRMNTEAFF
TRBV7-8	few	TRBD2	TRBJ2-5	TGTGCCAGCAGCCCACCCGGACTAGCGGGGCAAGAGACCCAGTACTTC	CASSPPGLAGQETQYF
TRBV7-8	many	TRBD1	TRBJ1-5	TGTGCCAGCAGCTTAGCTAGGGACAGGCCCCAGCATTTT	CASSLARDRPQHF
TRBV7-9	many	-	TRBJ2-5	TGTGCCAGCAGCTTAGCGTTGGGGGTCCAAGAGACCCAGTACTTC	CASSLALGVQETQYF
TRBV5-1	many	-	TRBJ2-2	TGCGCCAGCAGCTTGGAAGCAGGGTTTACCGGGGAGCTGTTTTTT	CASSLEAGFTGELFF
TRBV20-1	many	-	TRBJ1-1	TGCAGTGCTAGAGATCGGGCAGAAGCCACTGAAGCTTTCTTT	CSARDRAEATEAFF
TRBV3-1	many	TRBD2	TRBJ2-5	TGTGCCAGCAGCCAAGGGACTAGCAGCGGGGGAGTTGAGACCCAGTACTTC	CASSQGTSSGGVETQYF
TRBV9	-	-	TRBJ1-1	TGTGCCAGCAGCGTAAACCGGGACACTGAAGCTTTCTTT	CASSVNRDTEAFF
TRBV6-6	-	-	TRBJ1-2	TGTGCCAGCAGTTATAGCGGCTACACCTTC	CASSYSGYTF
TRBV20-1	-	TRBD1	TRBJ2-7	TGCAGTCTACCCGGGACAGAACCTCCCGAGCAGTACTTC	CSLPGTEPPEQYF
TRBV27	-	TRBD2	TRBJ2-5	TGTGCCAGCAGTTTTAGGCCGGGGGGGACCCAGTACTTC	CASSFRPGGTQYF
TRBV20-1	many	-	TRBJ2-1	TGCAGTGCCCCAGAGGCCGACAGGAGCTACAATGAGCAGTTCTTC	CSAPEADRSYNEQFF
TRBV13	many	-	TRBJ1-1	TGTGCCAGCAGCCCGCGTCCGGGGCTCGCGGACACTGAAGCTTTCTTT	CASSPRPGLADTEAFF
TRBV7-2	-	-	TRBJ1-2	TGTGCCAGCAGCCCAGAGGGGGTTGGCTACACCTTC	CASSPEGVGYTF
TRBV7-2	many	-	TRBJ2-7	TGTGCCAGCAGCTACAGAGACTCCTACGAGCAGTACTTC	CASSYRDSYEQYF
TRBV2	-	-	TRBJ2-5	TGTGCCAGCAGTGAGGGTTCAGCGGAGACCCAGTACTTC	CASSEGSAETQYF
TRBV19	many	-	TRBJ2-2	TGTGCCAGTATGTCGGGCGGGGAGCTGTTTTTT	CASMSGGELFF
TRBV7-2	-	TRBD1	TRBJ1-4	TGTGCCAGCAGCTTTGGGACAGATGAAAAACTGTTTTTT	CASSFGTDEKLFF
TRBV9	-	TRBD2	TRBJ2-1	TGTGCCAGCAGCGTAGCGGGACTAGCGGGGGGGCCCGATGAGCAGTTCTTC	CASSVAGLAGGPDEQFF
TRBV29-1	-	-	TRBJ1-6	TGCAGCGCCCGGGACGGCTATAATTCACCCCTCCACTTT	CSARDGYNSPLHF
TRBV14	-	-	TRBJ2-5	TGTGCCAGCAGCCAAGCTTTCGGGCGGAAGATGTACCAAGAGACCCAGTACTTC	CASSQAFGRKMYQETQYF
TRBV7-8	once	-	TRBJ2-7	TGTGCCAGCAGCTCAGGTTACCTAGGCTACGAGCAGTACTTC	CASSSGYLGYEQYF
TRBV2	-	-	TRBJ2-3	TGTGCCAGCAGTAAGTACAGGATCACAGATACGCAGTATTTT	CASSKYRITDTQYF
TRBV6-1	-	-	TRBJ2-7	TGTGCCAGCAGGGGGCAGGGATACGGCGAGCAGTACTTC	CASRGQGYGEQYF
TRBV30	-	TRBD2	TRBJ2-7	TGTGCCTTGGGAGGGGATAGACGGAGGGTCGGGGACGAGCAGTACTTC	CALGGDRRRVGDEQYF
TRBV7-9	-	-	TRBJ2-5	TGTGCCAGCAGCCCCCCCGACAGGTACTTC	CASSPPDRYF
TRBV9	-	-	TRBJ2-6	TGTGCCAGCAGCGAAACTACCGGGGCCAACGTCCTGACTTTC	CASSETTGANVLTF
TRBV19	-	TRBD1	TRBJ1-4	TGTGCCAGTAGATTAGAGGGACAGATTAATGAAAAACTGTTTTTT	CASRLEGQINEKLFF
TRBV15	many	TRBD1	TRBJ1-5	TGTGCCACCAGCAGAGAAGACAGGGGGAATCAGCCCCAGCATTTT	CATSREDRGNQPQHF
TRBV20-1	once	-	TRBJ1-6	TGCAGTGCCCCCGTTAGGCAGGGTTTGCCCCTCCACTTT	CSAPVRQGLPLHF
TRBV7-9	once	-	TRBJ1-6	TGTGCCAGCAGCCTGGACCGGCCCGAGACGGGGGCCTTTAGTTCACCCCTCCACTTT	CASSLDRPETGAFSSPLHF
TRBV29-1	-	-	TRBJ2-1	TGCAGCATTCCACGGCGGAACAATGAGCAGTTCTTC	CSIPRRNNEQFF
TRBV29-1	-	TRBD1	TRBJ1-1	TGCAGCGCCAGAACCGCAGGGGGGACTGAAGCTTTCTTT	CSARTAGGTEAFF
TRBV7-2	-	-	TRBJ2-7	TGTGCCAGCAGCTTAGCGGAGGATAGCCCCTACGAGCAGTACTTC	CASSLAEDSPYEQYF
TRBV15	-	TRBD2	TRBJ2-1	TGTGCCACCAGCAGAGATAGCGGGGGGCACTACAATGAGCAGTTCTTC	CATSRDSGGHYNEQFF
TRBV9	many	-	TRBJ2-7	TGTGCCAGCAGCGTAGCGGGCGTGGCAACCTACGAGCAGTACTTC	CASSVAGVATYEQYF
TRBV20-1	many	TRBD2	TRBJ2-7	TGCAGTGCTAGAGACCCATCCCAAAGCGGGAGAAACCACGAGCAGTACTTC	CSARDPSQSGRNHEQYF
TRBV7-2	-	-	TRBJ1-2	TGTGCCAGCAGCCCGGAGCGGAGTTGGGGACCCCTGGACTATGGCTACACCTTC	CASSPERSWGPLDYGYTF
TRBV4-3	-	TRBD1	TRBJ2-7	TGCGCCAGCAGCCTTGGGACAGTTACCTACGAGCAGTACTTC	CASSLGTVTYEQYF
TRBV9	once	-	TRBJ2-7	TGTGCCAGCAGCGTATATCCGGGACAAGCAGCCGAGCAGTACTTC	CASSVYPGQAAEQYF
TRBV9	many	-	TRBJ2-2	TGTGCCAGCAGCGTAGTAGTGAACACCGGGGAGCTGTTTTTT	CASSVVVNTGELFF
TRBV12-3/TRBV12-4	once	-	TRBJ2-5	TGTGCCAGCAGCTTAGGGTACCAAGAGACCCAGTACTTC	CASSLGYQETQYF
TRBV20-1	many	-	TRBJ1-6	TGCAGTGCTAGAGAGGGAGAAGTCACCCTCCACTTT	CSAREGEVTLHF
TRBV20-1	-	-	TRBJ1-2	TGCAGTGCTAGAGATGAGGGAGCTGGTGGCTACACCTTC	CSARDEGAGGYTF
TRBV19	once	-	TRBJ1-4	TGTGCCAGTAGTACGGGACTAGCGGAGGGGGAACTGTTTTTT	CASSTGLAEGELFF
TRBV7-6	-	-	TRBJ1-2	TGTGCCAGCAGCTTAGGGGCCCAGGACTATGGCTACACCTTC	CASSLGAQDYGYTF